This paragraph covers one T cell receptor (beta chain) sequence. Its specific antigen is unknown. No base quality values were provided; no much bigger clone lies one nucleotide off. V drops 1 base and J drops 0 bases, leaving 9 bases in between. Via the germline V gene, CDR1 is SGHTA and CDR2 FQGNSA. From its cysteine to its phenylalanine, the CDR3 spans 16 amino acids. Only the CDR3 DNA stays, 48 bases, in frame from base 1. Receptors were amplified or captured by the immunoSEQ multiplex PCR assay. TCRdb provides this immuneACCESS table in a form limited to in-frame rearrangements. Some clones are lacking; in checked studies, under half of them reflect an unresolved V gene, and why the rest are absent is not known. The sample contains about 140,000 clones, roughly 90% of them found a single time. Of the sample, about 11% falls within the top ten clones. These data belong to a study of control samples from healthy donors and cancer patients (TCRdb year 2020).

This clonotype originated in a young man in good health. Sequencing input: blood. This sequence uses TRBV7-2 and TRBJ2-2, with the D gene tentatively TRBD1 or TRBD2, based on 5 matching bases in each. The DNA sequence is as follows: TGTGCCAGCAGCTTAGGTGTGGGACCGAACACCGGGGAGCTGTTTTTT. Translated, this gives CASSLGVGPNTGELFF.